Listed here are 25 T cell receptor beta chains from one sample, sequenced in a study of T cell repertoires in cytomegalovirus infection. TCRdb analysed the reads with MiXCR anew, one entry per CDR3 protein. The sample includes about 490,000 distinct CDR3 sequences, roughly 12% seen only once; the top ten take about 9.4%. The sample comprised PBMCs. The receptors here all came from a human donor in good health (CMV status not recorded). Some clones in this sample may be carry-over from other donors' samples.

In this sample, this clonotype turned up many times. This chain links TRBV7-2 with TRBJ1-3; D is perhaps TRBD1 (5 bases). This CDR3 region has 16 residues. V dropped 1 base and J dropped 3 bases, with 13 bases sitting between them. Germline V gene data show CDR1 as SGHTA and CDR2 as FQGNSA. This CDR3 is CASSLVFGGSGNTIYF. Here the CDR3 DNA reads TGTGCCAGCAGCTTAGTCTTCGGGGGGAGTGGAAACACCATATATTTT.

This clonotype was counted ten times or more. The chain has TRBV5-1 and TRBJ2-6, with D uncertain. V lost 0 bases and J lost 5, with 9 bases in between. The CDR3 is 15 residues long. CDR1 SGHRS and CDR2 YFSETQ come from the germline V gene. The CDR3 spells CASSLEGRRANVLTF. As DNA, the CDR3 is TGCGCCAGCAGCTTGGAAGGCCGACGGGCCAACGTCCTGACTTTC.

The DNA of the CDR3 is TGTGCCTGGAGTGTAGGGCAGGGACGGAGCTACGAGCAGTACTTC. Translation: CAWSVGQGRSYEQYF. This chain connects TRBV30 to TRBJ2-7; TRBD1 or TRBD2 may be the D gene (5 bases each). Germline loops: CDR1 GTSNPN, CDR2 SVGIG (reference sequence). Trimming took off 0 bases at V and 3 bases at J, with 15 bases between the two ends. The CDR3 contains 15 residues.

This clonotype was detected a few times. The V and J genes are TRBV20-1 and TRBJ2-3, with D hard to call. This CDR3 spans 14 amino acids. Germline values: CDR1 DFQATT, CDR2 SNEGSKA (reference sequence). V lost 3 bases and J lost 2, with 12 bases in between. CDR3 amino acids: CSARTVGLTDTQYF. The CDR3, as DNA: TGCAGTGCTAGGACGGTTGGCCTCACAGATACGCAGTATTTT.

This clonotype was counted many times. This rearrangement joins TRBV7-3 to TRBJ1-2; 8 bases map to TRBD1. With 7 bases clipped from V and 8 bases from J, the junction kept 9 bases outside the gene matches. This CDR3 comprises 13 residues. Per germline, CDR1 SGHTA and CDR2 FQGTGA. This chain's CDR3 is CASNPGQAKGYTF. The CDR3 DNA reads as TGTGCCAGCAACCCGGGACAGGCGAAGGGCTACACCTTC.

This clonotype was seen a handful of times. The CDR3 DNA reads as TGTGCCACCAGTGTGCCCTGGCACAATGAGCAGTTCTTC. It encodes CATSVPWHNEQFF. This chain connects TRBV24-1 to TRBJ2-1; D is ambiguous. The CDR3 has 13 amino acids. Looked up from germline, CDR1 is KGHDR and CDR2 is SFDVKD. V shed 5 bases and J shed 5 bases, with 9 bases lying between them.

This clonotype was found many times. The chain combines TRBV6-6 with TRBJ1-1, with 9 bases lining up with TRBD1. The CDR3 runs 16 residues. Germline values: CDR1 MNHNY, CDR2 SVGAGI (reference sequence). The V and J ends lost 0 bases and 5 bases, in that order; junction bases with no gene match: 7. CDR3 amino acids: CASSYSKGTGWTEAFF. The CDR3 DNA follows: TGTGCCAGCAGTTACTCTAAGGGGACAGGGTGGACTGAAGCTTTCTTT.

This clonotype was counted ten times or more. This sequence joins TRBV7-9 and TRBJ1-2; perhaps TRBD1 as D (6 bases). The CDR3 spans 16 residues. V lost 0 bases to trimming and J lost 0 bases, with 11 bases between them. The germline V gene encodes CDR1 SEHNR and CDR2 FQNEAQ (reference sequence). Here the CDR3 reads CASSLAGGISNYGYTF. The CDR3 DNA is TGTGCCAGCAGCTTAGCGGGGGGCATATCTAACTATGGCTACACCTTC.

This clonotype was picked up a small number of times. This chain links TRBV19 with TRBJ1-2, with 7 bases identical to TRBD1. The V and J ends lost 7 bases and 3 bases, in that order; junction bases with no gene match: 11. CDR1 and CDR2 (germline): LNHDA, SQIVND (reference sequence). CDR3 size: 15 residues. The chain's CDR3 is CASTADRTPDYGYTF. The CDR3 DNA reads TGTGCCAGTACCGCGGACAGGACACCCGACTATGGCTACACCTTC.

This clonotype was counted ten times or more. The V call is TRBV6-1, the J call TRBJ2-6; 8 positions match TRBD1. This CDR3 has 16 residues. Germline CDR1 and CDR2: MNHNS and SASEGT. Trimming cost V 5 bases and J 3 bases; bases outside gene matches: 6. CDR3 nucleotides: TGTGCCAGCAGTACCGGGACAGGAGGTGGGGCCAACGTCCTGACTTTC. Its translation: CASSTGTGGGANVLTF.

This clonotype was observed at least ten times. This chain uses TRBV6-2 or TRBV6-3 with TRBJ1-1, with TRBD1 as a possible D gene (6 bases). From germline, CDR1 is MNHEY and CDR2 SVGEGT. The CDR3 totals 12 residues. Trimming left V 0 bases short and J 12 bases short, with 11 bases between. CDR3 sequence (DNA): TGTGCCAGCAGTTACTCCGGGGGCTCTCCTTTCTTT. This encodes CASSYSGGSPFF.

This clonotype has at least ten counts. The genes are TRBV5-6 and TRBJ2-5; 12 bases line up with TRBD2. The V segment lost 1 base and the J segment 5 bases; nucleotides outside the gene matches: 18. The CDR3 contains 20 residues. Germline CDR1 SGHDT, CDR2 YYEEEE. The CDR3 DNA reads as TGTGCCAGCAGCTTGTCAGCGACTAGCGGGAGTCTGGCCAAGAGGGAGACCCAGTACTTC. The encoded protein is CASSLSATSGSLAKRETQYF.

There are many counts of this clonotype. The rearrangement uses TRBV20-1 and TRBJ2-4; 14 bases are shared with TRBD2. Germline CDR1 is DFQATT and CDR2 is SNEGSKA (reference sequence). There are 17 residues in the CDR3. Losses at the gene ends were 5 bases for V and 5 bases for J; bases not matched to a gene: 11. Here the CDR3 DNA reads TGCAGTGCTTCCCGAATGACTAGCGGGGGGGCCGAAAACATTCAGTACTTC. As protein: CSASRMTSGGAENIQYF.

The sample holds many counts of this clonotype. CDR3 amino acids: CASGTARAGYTF. The CDR3 nucleotides are TGTGCCAGCGGGACGGCCAGAGCTGGCTACACCTTC. The J gene is TRBJ1-2, the V gene TRBV28; tentative D call: TRBD1 (5 bases). The CDR3 has 12 amino acids. Deletions cut 8 bases from V and 7 bases from J, with 14 bases between. Germline values: CDR1 MDHEN, CDR2 SYDVKM.

In its sample, this clonotype was seen a few times. The chain recombines TRBV6-1 with TRBJ2-7; 10 positions agree with TRBD1. V shed 2 bases and J 3 bases; nucleotides not matched to a gene: 4. This CDR3 region has 15 residues. The germline CDR1 and CDR2 sequences are MNHNS and SASEGT. The CDR3 here is CASSEPGQGLYEQYF. Here the CDR3 DNA reads TGTGCCAGCAGTGAACCGGGACAGGGGCTCTACGAGCAGTACTTC.

This clonotype was seen at least ten times. The V call is TRBV10-3, the J call TRBJ2-1; possibly TRBD1 or TRBD2 for D (5 bases each). The CDR3 length is 16 residues. Trimming took off 5 bases at V and 7 bases at J, with 21 bases between the two ends. The V gene's germline CDR1 is ENHRY and CDR2 SYGVKD. In DNA form, the CDR3 reads TGTGCCATCAGTCCTTCCGGGACCCAGGCGAGGAATGAGCAGTTCTTC. Its translation is CAISPSGTQARNEQFF.

This clonotype appeared a single time. The rearrangement uses TRBV5-1 and TRBJ1-1, with D possibly matching TRBD1 (5 bases). This CDR3 comprises 14 residues. Germline assignment: CDR1 SGHRS and CDR2 YFSETQ. V was pared by 4 bases and J by 6 bases, with 16 bases between. CDR3 nucleotide sequence: TGCGCCAGCAGCCTCCACGCAGGGACCCCTGAAGCTTTCTTT. Translating gives CASSLHAGTPEAFF.

This clonotype was observed many times. The rearrangement joins TRBV15 to TRBJ1-2; the D is unclear. V lost 0 bases, J lost 8 bases, and 10 bases lay in between. This CDR3 is 13 amino acids long. Germline assignment: CDR1 LNHNV and CDR2 YYDKDF (reference sequence). The CDR3 sequence is CATSRDRIWGYTF. CDR3 coding DNA: TGTGCCACCAGCAGAGATCGGATTTGGGGCTACACCTTC.

On this clonotype itself: A much larger clone sits a single nucleotide away, making a read error possible. This chain links TRBV28 with TRBJ2-5; the D gene could be TRBD1 or TRBD2 (5 bases each). This CDR3 region has 13 residues. Germline loops: CDR1 MDHEN, CDR2 SYDVKM. V was clipped by 6 bases and J by 4 bases, with 12 bases between them. CDR3: CASSWGFRETQYF. CDR3 coding DNA: TGTGCCAGCAGCTGGGGGTTTCGAGAGACCCAGTACTTC.

In its sample, this clonotype was seen many times. The V and J genes are TRBV7-6 and TRBJ1-2, with a weak D call TRBD1 (6 bases). The germline V and J ends were trimmed by 5 bases and 3 bases, with 16 bases remaining between them. This CDR3 spans 15 amino acids. Germline CDR1 reads SGHVS; CDR2 reads FNYEAQ. CDR3 nucleotides: TGTGCCAGCAGCGCCTTGGGCAGGGGCCACTATGGCTACACCTTC. Translated, it gives CASSALGRGHYGYTF.

This clonotype showed up many times. The rearrangement links TRBV12-3 or TRBV12-4 to TRBJ1-5; 8 nucleotides agree with TRBD1. This CDR3 is built from 16 residues. After removal of 5 bases from V and 3 bases from J, the junction contained 9 bases not matched to a gene. CDR3 region: CASSPTGQVFNQPQHF. The CDR3 DNA reads as TGTGCCAGCAGTCCTACGGGACAGGTGTTCAATCAGCCCCAGCATTTT.

The chain joins TRBV20-1 to TRBJ2-3, with a possible D match to TRBD1 (5 bases). V shed 1 base and J shed 0 bases, with 14 bases lying between them. CDR3 length equals 16 residues. Germline assignment: CDR1 DFQATT and CDR2 SNEGSKA (reference sequence). Written as DNA, the CDR3 is TGCAGTGCTAGAGCCCCTGGGGCCCTGAGCACAGATACGCAGTATTTT. As protein: CSARAPGALSTDTQYF.

This clonotype was detected only a few times. The genes are TRBV20-1 and TRBJ1-2; D unresolved. There are 10 residues in the CDR3. Per germline, CDR1 DFQATT and CDR2 SNEGSKA (reference sequence). The V gene lost 4 bases and the J gene lost 4 bases, with 4 bases spanning the gap. DNA of the CDR3: TGCAGTGCTAAGGCCTATGGCTACACCTTC. It is translated as CSAKAYGYTF.

This clonotype was observed at least ten times. The chain recombines TRBV5-4 with TRBJ2-1; TRBD2 matches at 13 bases. Germline loops: CDR1 SGHNT, CDR2 YYREEE (reference sequence). Trimming took 1 base from V and 8 from J; bases not matched to a gene: 0. This CDR3 spans 14 amino acids. The CDR3 here is CASSLTSGGDEQFF. Written as DNA, the CDR3 is TGTGCCAGCAGCTTGACTAGCGGGGGGGATGAGCAGTTCTTC.

This clonotype was observed at least ten times. CDR3 coding DNA: TGTGCCAGCAGCTCAAGCGGGAGGGCTCCGCATGAGCAGTTCTTC. It translates to CASSSSGRAPHEQFF. V and J are TRBV7-2 and TRBJ2-1; 10 bases match TRBD2. Germline trimming cut 4 bases from V and 8 bases from J; bases unmatched to any gene: 8. The CDR3 extends over 15 amino acids. Germline lookup yields CDR1 SGHTA and CDR2 FQGNSA.